The source of this T cell receptor (beta chain) is a study of human T cells and chemical hapten exposure. The germline V gene encodes CDR1 DFQATT and CDR2 SNEGSKA (reference sequence). V was clipped by 4 bases and J by 0 bases, with 9 bases between them. The CDR3 totals 13 residues. TCRdb re-analysed the RACE reads in MiXCR, keeping a single row per CDR3 protein. The sample consists of more than 80,000 distinct CDR3 sequences, roughly 12% of them appearing once. The time point here: pre-sensitization, week 0. Indicated treatment: therapeutic diphenylcyclopropenone sensitization with weekly scalp DPC. This rearrangement joins TRBV20-1 to TRBJ1-1; D is unclear. This TCR derives from a woman between 45 and 60 years old with alopecia areata. Some clones in this sample may be carry-over from other donors' samples. Material: whole blood, obtained in connection with sensitization to the hapten diphenylcyclopropenone (DPC). This chain's CDR3 is CSANSVVNTEAFF. The CDR3 DNA reads TGCAGTGCTAATTCGGTAGTGAACACTGAAGCTTTCTTT.